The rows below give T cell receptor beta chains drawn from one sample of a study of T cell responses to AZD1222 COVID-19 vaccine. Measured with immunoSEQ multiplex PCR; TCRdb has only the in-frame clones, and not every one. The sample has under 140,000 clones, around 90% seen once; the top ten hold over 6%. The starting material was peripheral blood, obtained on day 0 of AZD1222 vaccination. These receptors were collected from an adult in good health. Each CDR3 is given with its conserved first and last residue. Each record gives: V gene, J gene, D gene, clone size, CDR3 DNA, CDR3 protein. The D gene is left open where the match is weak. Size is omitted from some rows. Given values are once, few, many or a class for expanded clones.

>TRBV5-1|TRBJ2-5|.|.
TGCGCCAGCAGCTTGGGGACTAACAAAGAGACCCAGTACTTC
CASSLGTNKETQYF
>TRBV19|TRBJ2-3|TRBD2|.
TGTGCCAGTAGGCCGGGACTAGGGGGAGTTACGCAGTATTTT
CASRPGLGGVTQYF
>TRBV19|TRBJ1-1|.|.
TGTGCCAGTAAGGCAGGGCCGATGAACACTGAAGCTTTCTTT
CASKAGPMNTEAFF
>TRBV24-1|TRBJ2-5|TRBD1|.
TGTGCCACCAGTGACCCTCAACAGGGGACGGAGACCCAGTACTTC
CATSDPQQGTETQYF
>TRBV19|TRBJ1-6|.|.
TGTGCCAGTATGTCCTCGACGGGTCGGACTTCACCCCTCCACTTT
CASMSSTGRTSPLHF
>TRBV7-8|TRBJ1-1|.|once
TGTGCCAGCAGCTTTACAGACAGGAACACTGAAGCTTTCTTT
CASSFTDRNTEAFF
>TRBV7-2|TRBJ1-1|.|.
TGTGCCAGCAGCGTTCTCGGAGCGAACACTGAAGCTTTCTTT
CASSVLGANTEAFF
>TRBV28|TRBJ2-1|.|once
TGTGCCAGCAGTTTGGCAGGGATTACGAATGAGCAGTTCTTC
CASSLAGITNEQFF
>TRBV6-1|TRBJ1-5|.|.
TGTGCCAGCAGTGGGCGGGACCGTCAGGGAATCATGCCCCAGCATTTT
CASSGRDRQGIMPQHF
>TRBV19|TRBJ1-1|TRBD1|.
TGTGCCAGTAGTACTAAAACAGGGGTGGATGGCACTGAAGCTTTCTTT
CASSTKTGVDGTEAFF
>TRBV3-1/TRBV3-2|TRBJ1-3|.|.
TGTGCCAGCAGGGACAATTCTGGAAACACCATATATTTT
CASRDNSGNTIYF
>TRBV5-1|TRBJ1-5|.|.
TGCGCCAGCAGCTTGGAGGGCTATAGCAATCAGCCCCAGCATTTT
CASSLEGYSNQPQHF
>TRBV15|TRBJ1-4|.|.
TGTGCCACCAGCAGAGGGTCAACAGAGAAGAATGAAAAACTGTTTTTT
CATSRGSTEKNEKLFF
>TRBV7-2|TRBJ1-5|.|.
TGTGCCAGCAGCTTAATGGGAGTGTATAGCAATCAGCCCCAGCATTTT
CASSLMGVYSNQPQHF
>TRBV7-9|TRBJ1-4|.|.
TGTGCCAGCAGCCCACAAAAATTCGACGGAGAAAAACTGTTTTTT
CASSPQKFDGEKLFF
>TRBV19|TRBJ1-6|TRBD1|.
TGTGCCAGTACCCCACAGGGGCAGAATTCACCCCTCCACTTT
CASTPQGQNSPLHF
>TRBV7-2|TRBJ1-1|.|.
TGTGCCAGCAGCTTAACGGGCCGGAACACTGAAGCTTTCTTT
CASSLTGRNTEAFF
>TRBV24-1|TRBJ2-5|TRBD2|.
TGTGCCACCAGTAAATGGACTAGCGGGGGGGGACTCCAAGAGACCCAGTACTTC
CATSKWTSGGGLQETQYF
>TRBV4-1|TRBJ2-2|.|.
TGCGCCAGCAGCCAAGTCCCCCCAGTAAACACCGGGGAGCTGTTTTTT
CASSQVPPVNTGELFF
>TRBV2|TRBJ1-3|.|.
TGTGCCAGCAGTGAAGCGCATCGTCGCGGCTCTGGAAACACCATATATTTT
CASSEAHRRGSGNTIYF
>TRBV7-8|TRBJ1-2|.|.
TGTGCCAGCAGCTTAACAGACAGCGTGGCCGCTGGCTACACCTTC
CASSLTDSVAAGYTF
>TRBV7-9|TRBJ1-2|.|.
TGTGCCAGCAGCCTCCGGGCCTCCACGGGCGGTGGCTACACCTTC
CASSLRASTGGGYTF
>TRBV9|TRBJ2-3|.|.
TGTGCCAGCAGCGTAGCCCCGACCAGCACAGATACGCAGTATTTT
CASSVAPTSTDTQYF
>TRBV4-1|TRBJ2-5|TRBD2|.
TGCGCCAGCAGCCAAGGCCCCCAACTAGCGTACCAAGAGACCCAGTACTTC
CASSQGPQLAYQETQYF
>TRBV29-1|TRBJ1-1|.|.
TGCAGCGCCCACCTAGGGACTGAAGCTTTCTTT
CSAHLGTEAFF
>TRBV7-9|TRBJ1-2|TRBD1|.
TGTGCCAGCAGCCCCTGGGACAGCAGCTATGGCTACACCTTC
CASSPWDSSYGYTF
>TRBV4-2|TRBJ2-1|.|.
TGTGCCAGCACCACCAACCAGGGCCCGTACAATGAGCAGTTCTTC
CASTTNQGPYNEQFF
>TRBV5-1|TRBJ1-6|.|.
TGCGCCAGCAGCCGCCTAGGGGGGGAGAGCTCCTATAATTCACCCCTCCACTTT
CASSRLGGESSYNSPLHF
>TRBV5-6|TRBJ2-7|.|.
TGTGCCAGCAGCTTGGAGGTGAGCTACGAGCAGTACTTC
CASSLEVSYEQYF
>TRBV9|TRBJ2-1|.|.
TGTGCCAGCAATGGCGGACAGAAGGGCTCAATTGAGCAGTTCTTC
CASNGGQKGSIEQFF
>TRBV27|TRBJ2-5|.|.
TGTGCCAGCAGTTTTGATTGGCCTAGACGAGAGACCCAGTACTTC
CASSFDWPRRETQYF
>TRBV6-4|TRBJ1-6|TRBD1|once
TGTGCCAGCAGCGCTACCGGGACAGGGGATTCACCCCTCCACTTT
CASSATGTGDSPLHF
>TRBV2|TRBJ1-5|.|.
TGTGCCAGCAGGACAGAGGGACAGCCCCAGCATTTT
CASRTEGQPQHF
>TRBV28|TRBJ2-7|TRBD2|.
TGTGCCAGCAGCGAGGGATCGCTAGCGGGGACCTCGGGCGAGCAGTACTTC
CASSEGSLAGTSGEQYF
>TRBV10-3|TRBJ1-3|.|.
TGTGCCATCAGTGAGTCAGCAGGGTGGGGAAACACCATATATTTT
CAISESAGWGNTIYF
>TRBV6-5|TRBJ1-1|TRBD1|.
TGTGCCAGCAGTTTCGGGACAGGAAATAGTGAAGCTTTCTTT
CASSFGTGNSEAFF
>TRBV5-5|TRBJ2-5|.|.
TGTGCCAGCAGCTTCTCTGCGCCGGAAGAGACCCAGTACTTC
CASSFSAPEETQYF
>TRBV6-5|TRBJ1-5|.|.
TGTGCCAGCAGGTGGGTCAACGGGGATCAGCCCCAGCATTTT
CASRWVNGDQPQHF
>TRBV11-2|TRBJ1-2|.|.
TGTGCCAGCAGTTTAAACCTAGGGGCCGGGCAGGGCTACACCTTC
CASSLNLGAGQGYTF
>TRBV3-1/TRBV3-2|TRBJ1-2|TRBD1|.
TGTGCCAGCACCCAGGACAGGGGCGGCTACACCTTC
CASTQDRGGYTF
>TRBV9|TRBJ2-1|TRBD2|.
TGTGCCAGCAGCGTTGGGTCTAGCGGGAATGAGCAGTTCTTC
CASSVGSSGNEQFF
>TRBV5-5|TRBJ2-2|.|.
TGTGCCAGCAGCGACCGGGCCCCGCCGAACACCGGGGAGCTGTTTTTT
CASSDRAPPNTGELFF
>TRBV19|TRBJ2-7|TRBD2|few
TGTGCCAGTAACCCGGGACTAGCGGCCTACGAGCAGTACTTC
CASNPGLAAYEQYF
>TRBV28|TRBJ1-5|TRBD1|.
TGTGCCAGCAGTTTTGTGGGACAGTACAATCAGCCCCAGCATTTT
CASSFVGQYNQPQHF